This entry lists 2 T cell receptor beta chains sequenced from one sample in a study of spatial heterogeneity in lung cancer. Time point noted: sample taken at primary tumor resection. Researchers sequenced whole RNA taken from tumor, nontumor lung or frozen PBMC without sorting. MiXCR, applied by TCRdb to the 5' RACE reads, yields one record per CDR3 protein. The data hold 90,000 to 95,000 distinct CDR3 sequences, with approximately 12% observed a single time. The sample in question was PBMCs, obtained at surgery. These receptors were collected from a male donor with early-stage non-small cell lung cancer.

V is TRBV12-3 or TRBV12-4 and J is TRBJ1-6, with TRBD1 matching 11 bases. The CDR3 has 14 residues. With V trimmed by 6 bases and J by 10 bases, 5 bases remained unmatched. CDR3 region: CASRGGQGESPLHF. As DNA, the CDR3 is TGTGCCAGCAGGGGGGGACAGGGGGAATCACCCCTCCACTTT.

This clonotype has only a few counts. CDR3 sequence (DNA): TGCGCCAGCAGCAAAGGGACAAATTTATACAATGAGCAGTTCTTC. This gives the protein CASSKGTNLYNEQFF. The chain combines TRBV5-1 with TRBJ2-1; possible D gene TRBD1, 6 bases. The CDR3 runs 15 residues. The germline CDR1 and CDR2 sequences are SGHRS and YFSETQ. Trimming pared 4 bases from V and 4 bases from J, leaving 15 bases between.